This TCR beta chain was sequenced during a study of beta chain features in type 1 diabetes (dated 2018 in TCRdb). At the level of the whole study: Mean age, gender distribution, total cell number and subset yield did not differ between patients and healthy donors. A total of over 95,000,000 sorted cells were examined across all samples, and RNA yield correlated strongly with the number of cells per subset. In the study, recently diagnosed type 1 diabetes patients and matched healthy donors were compared on the TCRB repertoires of their sorted circulating CD4+ T cell subsets. Whereas all 30 or so donors provided naive and central memory subsets, regulatory and stem cell-like memory subsets were isolated from just 8 patients and roughly eight healthy donors. General findings and caveats noted by the study authors: Shorter templates might be favored by PCR, yet because patient and control samples were amplified and corrected together, any such skew would affect both groups equally. HLA sub-analyses involved small numbers of individuals, so any influence of HLA type on TCRB rearrangement remained unresolved. At VDJ recombination sites, patients with type 1 diabetes made fewer insertions and deleted more nucleotides, a pattern implying thymic rearrangement abnormalities. Naive, central memory and regulatory TCRB repertoires appeared more similar among patients than among healthy donors. Type 1 diabetes patients showed a moderate but significant shortening of TCRB CDR3 length in all four CD4+ subsets. Sequencing cDNA rather than genomic DNA could over-represent highly expressing activated cells, although activation and CD3 levels did not differ between groups.

The entire amount of isolated RNA was reverse transcribed using the High Capacity cDNA Reverse Transcription Kit, so the sequenced TCRB transcripts were expressed ones. Naive, central memory and regulatory T cell samples underwent deep immunoSEQ sequencing, averaging around 3.6 million total reads per sample. Sorted cells were lysed in RLT buffer, and RNA was extracted using DNase-treated RNeasy Micro or Mini kits according to cell number. Each cell subset was processed separately to prevent cross-contamination, with patient and healthy donor samples processed together. Using the immunoSEQ multiplex PCR, TCRB sequences were amplified from cDNA into 87-bp fragments spanning the CDR3 region. Sequencing of the amplicons was done on the Illumina HiSeq platform. On the study's bioinformatics: Synthetic template baselines were used to correct PCR bias computationally, reads within Hamming distance 2 were collapsed together, and singletons that could not be merged were discarded. By aligning reads against IMGT, V, D and J genes, CDR3 length, and insertions or deletions at six rearrangement sites were assigned. Clonotype counts were normalized to sorted cell number within each subset before computing true diversity and Gini coefficients with the tcR R package. Repertoire sharing was quantified using the overlap coefficient calculated on TCRB nucleotide sequences. Out-of-frame TCRB sequences from naive cells were analyzed to stand in for the pre-selection repertoire. Entries here come from immuneACCESS through TCRdb and include only in-frame sequences with V and J called. Some clones fail to appear in such tables; in the studies checked, an unresolved V gene covers under half of the shortfall, and the cause of the remainder is unknown. V, J and clone size were drawn from that table, and D and trimming were deduced from the DNA. The sample data list 350,000 or so clones, and around 20% of these were observed just once. Approximately 0.043% of the sample goes to the ten largest clones.

Each donor gave one peripheral blood draw, averaging around 0.11 L, which was collected into heparinised tubes. Naive, central memory, regulatory and stem cell-like memory CD4+ T cells were sorted on a BD FACSAria II using a panel including CD45RO, CCR7, CD25, CD127, CD95 and CD27. A purity above 98% was achieved for all sorted populations. PBMCs were isolated immediately by Lymphoprep density gradient centrifugation and stained directly without culture. To minimize batch effects, samples were stained and sorted in pairs, one healthy donor with one patient per experiment. Remarks on this clone: This receptor's antigen is unknown. Qualities for individual bases were not recorded, and no much larger clone is one base off.

Sequencing was done on a sample of naive CD4+ T cells from blood. This specimen's cell subset or site label, per the study, means: true naive CD4+ T cells. The sequence came from a woman younger than 30 in good health.

The DNA is TGTGCCAGCACACCGGACAGGGGACACTCCCGATTAGCCAAAAACATTCAGTACTTC. The encoded protein is CASTPDRGHSRLAKNIQYF. The chain joins TRBV2 to TRBJ2-4; TRBD1 lines up with 9 middle nucleotides. V is cut back by 7 bases and J by 0 bases, with 16 bases in the junction unmatched. CDR1 SNHLY and CDR2 FYNNEI were looked up in the germline V gene. From the cysteine up to the phenylalanine, the CDR3 has a length of 19 residues. The DNA shown is the 57-base CDR3, in frame from base 1. With the rest looked up from the reference TRBV2 and TRBJ2-4 genes rather than sequenced, the full variable domain is EPEVTQTPSHQVTQMGQEVILRCVPISNHLYFYWYRQILGQKVEFLVSFYNNEISEKSEIFDDQFSVERPDGSNFTLKIRSTKLEDSAMYFCASTPDRGHSRLAKNIQYFGAGTRLSVL.